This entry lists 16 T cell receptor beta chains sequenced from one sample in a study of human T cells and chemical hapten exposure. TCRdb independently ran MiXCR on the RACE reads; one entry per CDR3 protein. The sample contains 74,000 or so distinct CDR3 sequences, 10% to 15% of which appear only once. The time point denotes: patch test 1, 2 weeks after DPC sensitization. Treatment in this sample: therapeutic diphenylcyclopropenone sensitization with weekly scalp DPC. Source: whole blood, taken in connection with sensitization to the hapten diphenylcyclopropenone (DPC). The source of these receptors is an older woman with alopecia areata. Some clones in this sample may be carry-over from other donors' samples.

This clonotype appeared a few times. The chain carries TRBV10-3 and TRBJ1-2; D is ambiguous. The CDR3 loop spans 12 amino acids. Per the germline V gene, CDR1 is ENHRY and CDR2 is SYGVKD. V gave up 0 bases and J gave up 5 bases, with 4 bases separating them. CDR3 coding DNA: TGTGCCATCAGTGAGTCGAGATATGGCTACACCTTC. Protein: CAISESRYGYTF.

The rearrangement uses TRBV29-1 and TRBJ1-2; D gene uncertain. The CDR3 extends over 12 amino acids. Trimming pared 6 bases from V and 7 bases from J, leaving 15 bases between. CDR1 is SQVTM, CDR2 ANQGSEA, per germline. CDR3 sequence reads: CSVSYGETGYTF. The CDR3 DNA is TGCAGCGTATCTTACGGAGAGACTGGCTACACCTTC.

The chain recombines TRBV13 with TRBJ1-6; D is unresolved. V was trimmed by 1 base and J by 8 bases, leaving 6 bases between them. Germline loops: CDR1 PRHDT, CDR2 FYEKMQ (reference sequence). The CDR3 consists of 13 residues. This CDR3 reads CASSLERDSPLHF. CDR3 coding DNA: TGTGCCAGCAGCTTAGAGAGGGATTCACCCCTCCACTTT.

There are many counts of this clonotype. The CDR3 spells CASSTTGGGEAFF. CDR3 nucleotides: TGTGCCAGCAGCACGACAGGGGGCGGTGAAGCTTTCTTT. The gene calls are TRBV7-3 and TRBJ1-1, with 10 bases that match TRBD1. V gave up 5 bases and J gave up 7 bases; unmatched junction bases: 4. The CDR3 contains 13 residues. Germline V gives CDR1 SGHTA, CDR2 FQGTGA. The variable domain in full, with the rest retrieved from reference TRBV7-3 and TRBJ1-1, is GAGVSQTPSNKVTEKGKYVELRCDPISGHTALYWYRQSLGQGPEFLIYFQGTGAADDSGLPNDRFFAVRPEGSVSTLKIQRTERGDSAVYLCASSTTGGGEAFFGQGTRLTVV.

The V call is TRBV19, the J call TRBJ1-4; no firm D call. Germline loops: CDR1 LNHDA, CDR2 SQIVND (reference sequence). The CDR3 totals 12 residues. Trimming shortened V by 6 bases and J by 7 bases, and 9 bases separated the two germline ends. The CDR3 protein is CASRSGSEKLFF. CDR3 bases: TGTGCCAGTAGATCGGGAAGTGAAAAACTGTTTTTT.

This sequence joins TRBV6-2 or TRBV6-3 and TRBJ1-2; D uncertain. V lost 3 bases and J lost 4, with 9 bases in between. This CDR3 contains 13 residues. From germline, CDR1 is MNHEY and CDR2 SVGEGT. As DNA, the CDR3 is TGTGCCAGCAGTTATCCAGCCGCCTATGGCTACACCTTC. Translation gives CASSYPAAYGYTF.

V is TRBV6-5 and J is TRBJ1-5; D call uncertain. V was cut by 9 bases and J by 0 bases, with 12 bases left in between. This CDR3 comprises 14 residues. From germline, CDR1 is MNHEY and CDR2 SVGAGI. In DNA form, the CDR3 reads TGTGCCAGTGCCCCACAGACTAGCAATCAGCCCCAGCATTTT. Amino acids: CASAPQTSNQPQHF.

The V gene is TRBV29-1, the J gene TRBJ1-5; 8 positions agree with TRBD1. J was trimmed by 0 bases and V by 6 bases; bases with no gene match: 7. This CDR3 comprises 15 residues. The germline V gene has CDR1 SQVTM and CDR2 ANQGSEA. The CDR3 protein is CSVVDRGGSNQPQHF. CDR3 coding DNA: TGCAGCGTCGTAGACAGGGGAGGTAGCAATCAGCCCCAGCATTTT.

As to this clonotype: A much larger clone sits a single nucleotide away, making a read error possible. The CDR3 bases are TGTGCCAGCACCCCACTAGCGAGCTCCTACAAAGAGCAGTTCTTC. This encodes CASTPLASSYKEQFF. This sequence joins TRBV6-5 and TRBJ2-1; 7 bases line up with TRBD2. The CDR3 sequence is 15 residues long. Germline loops: CDR1 MNHEY, CDR2 SVGAGI.

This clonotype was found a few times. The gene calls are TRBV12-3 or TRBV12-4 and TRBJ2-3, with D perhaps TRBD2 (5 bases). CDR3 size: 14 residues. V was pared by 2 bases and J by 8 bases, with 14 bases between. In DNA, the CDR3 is TGTGCCAGCAGTTTATCGGCTAGCTTCGGTACGCAGTATTTT. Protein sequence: CASSLSASFGTQYF.

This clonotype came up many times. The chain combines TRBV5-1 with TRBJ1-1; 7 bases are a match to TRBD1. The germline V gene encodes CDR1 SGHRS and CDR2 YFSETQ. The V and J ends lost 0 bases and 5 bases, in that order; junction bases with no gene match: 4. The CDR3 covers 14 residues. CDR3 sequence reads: CASSLDRGRTEAFF. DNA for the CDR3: TGCGCCAGCAGCTTGGACAGGGGAAGGACTGAAGCTTTCTTT.

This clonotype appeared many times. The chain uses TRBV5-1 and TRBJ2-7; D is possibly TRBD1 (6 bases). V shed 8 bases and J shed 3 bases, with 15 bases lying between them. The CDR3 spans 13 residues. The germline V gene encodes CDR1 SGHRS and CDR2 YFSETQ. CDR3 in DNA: TGCGCCAGATCGGACAGTTGGGACTACGAGCAGTACTTC. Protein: CARSDSWDYEQYF.

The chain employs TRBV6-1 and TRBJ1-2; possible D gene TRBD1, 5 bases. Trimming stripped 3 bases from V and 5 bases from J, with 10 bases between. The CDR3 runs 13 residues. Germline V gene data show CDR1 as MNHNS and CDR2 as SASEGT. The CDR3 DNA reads TGTGCCAGCAGTGAGACAGCAGGATATGGCTACACCTTC. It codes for CASSETAGYGYTF.

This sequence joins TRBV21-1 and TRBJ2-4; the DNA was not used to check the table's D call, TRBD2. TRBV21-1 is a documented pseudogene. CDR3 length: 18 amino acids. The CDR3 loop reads CASSNTRPGGLAGGSQYF. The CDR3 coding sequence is TGTGCCAGCAGCAACACCCGCCCCGGCGGACTAGCGGGGGGGTCTCAGTACTTC.

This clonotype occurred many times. The CDR3, as DNA: TGTGCCAGCAGTGAAGCTGGGCTTCGGACTTTCTTT. The encoded protein is CASSEAGLRTFF. V usage is TRBV6-1 and J usage is TRBJ1-1, with D unclear. Trimming shortened V by 0 bases and J by 12 bases, and 11 bases separated the two germline ends. The CDR3 runs to 12 residues. Looked up from germline, CDR1 is MNHNS and CDR2 is SASEGT.

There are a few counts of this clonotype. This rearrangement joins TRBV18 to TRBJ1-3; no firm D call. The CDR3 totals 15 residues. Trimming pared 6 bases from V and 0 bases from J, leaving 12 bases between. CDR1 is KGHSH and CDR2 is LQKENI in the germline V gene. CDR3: CASSPSKISGNTIYF. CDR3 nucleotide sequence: TGTGCCAGCTCTCCCTCGAAGATCTCTGGAAACACCATATATTTT.